The source of this T cell receptor beta chain is a study of blood T cell repertoires in COVID-19. Study-level information: Collection of acute and convalescent COVID-19 samples took place in the United States, Italy and Spain.

Original methodology: The assay estimated nucleated cells by amplifying reference gene primers. Profiling relied on immunoSEQ multiplex PCR, and the TCRdb table lists in-frame clones only, not all of them. V and J calls and clone size are copied from that table; D and trimming were computed from the DNA. The sample yields approximately 200,000 clones, 94% seen once. Seattle cases were enrolled at active infection and followed longitudinally. Looked up from germline, CDR1 is SNHLY and CDR2 is FYNNEI. V was pared by 10 bases and J by 2 bases, with 12 bases of the junction left unmatched. CDR3 length: 15 amino acids.

The receptor was derived from a man aged 25 to 45 with COVID-19, enrolled during active disease. Material for sequencing was peripheral blood. The rearrangement links TRBV2 to TRBJ1-2, with 8 nucleotides matching TRBD1. As DNA, the CDR3 is TGTGCCATCTCGGACAGGGCTATAATGAACTATGGCTACACCTTC. This sequence encodes CAISDRAIMNYGYTF.